The rows below give T cell receptor beta chains drawn from one sample of a study of siplizumab effects on memory and regulatory T cells. TCRdb's table, derived via immunoSEQ multiplex PCR, lists solely in-frame clones and lacks some. The sample contains 90,000 to 95,000 clones, roughly 96% of which appear only once. The material sequenced was naive CD4+ T cells sorted from blood. The receptors here all came from a human donor in good health. Both conserved end residues are part of each CDR3. Each record gives: D gene, clone size, V gene, J gene, CDR3 DNA, CDR3 protein. D genes are given only for firm matches. Size is omitted from some rows. Given values are once, few, many or a class for expanded clones.

NA,NA,TRBV4-3,TRBJ1-1,TGCGCCAGCAGCCAAGGGGTGGCAGGTAGGCTGAACACTGAAGCTTTCTTT,CASSQGVAGRLNTEAFF
NA,NA,TRBV2,TRBJ1-1,TGTGCCAGCACCTTGGGCACTGAAGCTTTCTTT,CASTLGTEAFF
NA,once,TRBV6-5,TRBJ1-1,TGTGCCAGTGGGGGCAACACTGAAGCTTTCTTT,CASGGNTEAFF
TRBD1,NA,TRBV18,TRBJ2-5,TGTGCCAGCTCACCACCGTTCACAGGGGGCTCGGAGACCCAGTACTTC,CASSPPFTGGSETQYF
NA,NA,TRBV9,TRBJ2-5,TGTGCCAGCAGCTCACTAGCTGCGCGGGAGACCCAGTACTTC,CASSSLAARETQYF
NA,NA,TRBV5-4,TRBJ1-1,TGTGCCAGCAGCTTGGAAACATGGAACACTGAAGCTTTCTTT,CASSLETWNTEAFF
NA,NA,TRBV6-6,TRBJ2-7,TGTGCCAGCAGTCACCGGGACGGCGAGCAGTACTTC,CASSHRDGEQYF
NA,NA,TRBV11-2,TRBJ2-1,TGTGCCAGCAGCTTAACCCACCCCATAGGGAGGTGGATCAATGAGCAGTTCTTC,CASSLTHPIGRWINEQFF
NA,NA,TRBV29-1,TRBJ2-3,TGCAGCGTTGACGCCGGATCCACAGATACGCAGTATTTT,CSVDAGSTDTQYF
NA,once,TRBV9,TRBJ2-7,TGTGCCAGCAGCGCTGGGACGACCAACGAGCAGTACTTC,CASSAGTTNEQYF
NA,NA,TRBV2,TRBJ2-3,TGTGCCAGCAGTGCCTTGGGGTGGGTAGATACGCAGTATTTT,CASSALGWVDTQYF
TRBD2,NA,TRBV4-1,TRBJ2-2,TGCGCCAGCAGCCCCCCCCTAGCGGGGATCACCGGGGAGCTGTTTTTT,CASSPPLAGITGELFF
TRBD1,NA,TRBV18,TRBJ2-5,TGTGCCAGCTCGACAGGGCAATCGGAGACCCAGTACTTC,CASSTGQSETQYF
NA,NA,TRBV5-1,TRBJ2-5,TGCGCCAGCAGCCTACAAGAGACCCAGTACTTC,CASSLQETQYF
TRBD1,NA,TRBV2,TRBJ1-2,TGTGCCAGCAGGGACAGGGGGCTCGGAGGCTACACCTTC,CASRDRGLGGYTF
NA,NA,TRBV4-2,TRBJ2-3,TGTGCCAGCAGCCAGGTAGGGGCAGCCACAGATACGCAGTATTTT,CASSQVGAATDTQYF
NA,once,TRBV10-1,TRBJ2-2,TGCGCCAGCAGTGCGGGGGCCGCGAACACCGGGGAGCTGTTTTTT,CASSAGAANTGELFF
NA,once,TRBV7-3,TRBJ2-3,TGTGCCAGCAGCTCCAGACTGAACTCCAAGGGGGATACGCAGTATTTT,CASSSRLNSKGDTQYF
NA,few,TRBV6-5,TRBJ2-7,TGTGCCAGCCAGGGGAGCGCCTACGAGCAGTACTTC,CASQGSAYEQYF
NA,NA,TRBV7-7,TRBJ2-7,TGTGCCAGCAGCCCCAGAGCAGGGAGTCGCGGCGAGCAGTACTTC,CASSPRAGSRGEQYF
TRBD2,NA,TRBV7-3,TRBJ2-5,TGTGCCAGCAGCTCCCTTGCGGGGGGTCAAGAGACCCAGTACTTC,CASSSLAGGQETQYF
TRBD2,once,TRBV6-5,TRBJ2-7,TGTGCCAGCAGTTACGAGCGGGGTTCCTACGAGCAGTACTTC,CASSYERGSYEQYF
TRBD1,few,TRBV5-4,TRBJ1-1,TGTGCCAGCAGCTTGGTGGACAGGGCGAACACTGAAGCTTTCTTT,CASSLVDRANTEAFF
NA,NA,TRBV5-1,TRBJ1-5,TGCGCCAGCAGGAGGGAAACGGTTAAGCCCCAGCATTTT,CASRRETVKPQHF
TRBD2,NA,TRBV6-4,TRBJ2-3,TGTGCCAGCAGTGACCGGGGGGGCGAGACAGATACGCAGTATTTT,CASSDRGGETDTQYF
NA,NA,TRBV30,TRBJ1-6,TGTGCCTGGCGGCGTAATTCACCCCTCCACTTT,CAWRRNSPLHF
TRBD2,NA,TRBV6-5,TRBJ2-5,TGTGCCAGCAGTTATAGCGGGGGGAGGGAGACCCAGTACTTC,CASSYSGGRETQYF
TRBD1,once,TRBV7-2,TRBJ1-5,TGTGCCAGCAGCTTTAGCAGGGGGGGTTATAGCAATCAGCCCCAGCATTTT,CASSFSRGGYSNQPQHF
TRBD2,NA,TRBV9,TRBJ2-3,TGTGCCAGCAGCGTAGGGATTAGCGGGGGAGCTAGCACAGATACGCAGTATTTT,CASSVGISGGASTDTQYF
NA,NA,TRBV5-1,TRBJ1-3,TGCGCCAGCAGCCTGACAGGTGGAAACACCATATATTTT,CASSLTGGNTIYF
NA,NA,TRBV5-1,TRBJ2-2,TGCGCCAGCAGCTTGGTCCCCGGGGAGCTGTTTTTT,CASSLVPGELFF
NA,NA,TRBV7-9,TRBJ1-1,TGTGCCAGCAGCCCGGGTGGGGTGACTGAAGCTTTCTTT,CASSPGGVTEAFF
NA,NA,TRBV5-4,TRBJ1-1,TGTGCCAGCAGCGAGAGGGGGGATTGGGCTGAAGCTTTCTTT,CASSERGDWAEAFF
NA,NA,TRBV15,TRBJ2-7,TGTGCCACCAGCAGAGATCTGGACGGCTCCTACGAGCAGTACTTC,CATSRDLDGSYEQYF
NA,NA,TRBV6-5,TRBJ2-7,TGTGCCAGCAGCTCCCGGGACGAGCAGTACTTC,CASSSRDEQYF
NA,NA,TRBV28,TRBJ2-7,TGTGCCAGCAGTTCCCCCTACGAGCAGTACTTC,CASSSPYEQYF
NA,NA,TRBV5-6,TRBJ2-3,TGTGCCAGCAGCTTGGTGGAGGCGCAGTATTTT,CASSLVEAQYF
TRBD1,NA,TRBV15,TRBJ1-3,TGTGCCACCAGCAGAGATCTTAGGGGGCGCTTAGTTGATGGAAACACCATATATTTT,CATSRDLRGRLVDGNTIYF
TRBD1,NA,TRBV5-1,TRBJ2-1,TGCGCCAGCAGCCCTCCGGGACAGAGGGGATACAATGAGCAGTTCTTC,CASSPPGQRGYNEQFF
TRBD2,NA,TRBV9,TRBJ2-5,TGTGCCAGCAGCGTTACTAGCGGGGGGTCACAAGAGACCCAGTACTTC,CASSVTSGGSQETQYF
NA,NA,TRBV7-2,TRBJ2-5,TGTGCCAGCAGCTTCGGGATAGCCGGGGAGACCCAGTACTTC,CASSFGIAGETQYF